A selection of T cell receptor beta chains follows, all from one sample in a study of cytomegalovirus exposure and HLA in healthy donors. Method: immunoSEQ multiplex PCR; TCRdb's copy keeps in-frame clones and lacks some. This sample has roughly 59,000 clones, with 85% to 95% found just once. Material: PBMCs. The receptor set was obtained from a woman younger than 30 in good health and CMV-seropositive. Each CDR3 is given with its conserved first and last residue. The D gene is left open where the match is weak. A row's size may be missing; if present it is once, few, many or a size class.

abundance: NA; j_gene: TRBJ2-3; d_gene: NA; v_gene: TRBV6-5; CDR3aa: CASGGTDTQYF; CDR3nt: TGTGCCAGCGGGGGGACAGATACGCAGTATTTT
abundance: NA; j_gene: TRBJ1-1; d_gene: TRBD1; v_gene: TRBV28; CDR3aa: CASSPLGQGRGTEAFF; CDR3nt: TGTGCCAGCAGCCCTCTCGGACAGGGGAGAGGTACTGAAGCTTTCTTT
abundance: NA; j_gene: TRBJ2-3; d_gene: TRBD2; v_gene: TRBV4-1; CDR3aa: CASSQTGSGGALDTQYF; CDR3nt: TGCGCCAGCAGCCAAACTGGTAGCGGGGGGGCCTTAGATACGCAGTATTTT
abundance: NA; j_gene: TRBJ1-4; d_gene: NA; v_gene: TRBV28; CDR3aa: CASSLDLSNEKLFF; CDR3nt: TGTGCCAGCAGTTTAGATCTGAGTAATGAAAAACTGTTTTTT
abundance: once; j_gene: TRBJ2-1; d_gene: TRBD1; v_gene: TRBV7-2; CDR3aa: CASSFSRQGYNEQFF; CDR3nt: TGTGCCAGCAGCTTCTCTCGACAGGGGTACAATGAGCAGTTCTTC
abundance: NA; j_gene: TRBJ1-2; d_gene: TRBD1; v_gene: TRBV9; CDR3aa: CASSTSNRDRGNGYTF; CDR3nt: TGTGCCAGCAGCACCAGTAATAGGGACAGGGGGAATGGCTACACCTTC
abundance: once; j_gene: TRBJ1-3; d_gene: TRBD1; v_gene: TRBV28; CDR3aa: CASSSTGRRNTIYF; CDR3nt: TGTGCCAGCAGTTCGACAGGGAGGAGAAACACCATATATTTT
abundance: once; j_gene: TRBJ1-1; d_gene: TRBD1; v_gene: TRBV7-9; CDR3aa: CASSPNWLGDRGLTEAFF; CDR3nt: TGTGCCAGCAGCCCAAATTGGCTGGGGGACAGGGGACTCACTGAAGCTTTCTTT
abundance: NA; j_gene: TRBJ2-1; d_gene: NA; v_gene: TRBV9; CDR3aa: CASSVGAVTSYNEQFF; CDR3nt: TGTGCCAGCAGCGTTGGTGCCGTGACTAGCTACAATGAGCAGTTCTTC
abundance: NA; j_gene: TRBJ2-3; d_gene: NA; v_gene: TRBV10-1; CDR3aa: CASSSRRFTDTQYF; CDR3nt: TGCGCCAGCAGTTCCCGCCGGTTCACAGATACGCAGTATTTT
abundance: NA; j_gene: TRBJ2-1; d_gene: TRBD2; v_gene: TRBV27; CDR3aa: CASSFKGTSGGYNEQFF; CDR3nt: TGTGCCAGCAGTTTCAAGGGGACTAGCGGGGGGTACAATGAGCAGTTCTTC
abundance: NA; j_gene: TRBJ2-6; d_gene: NA; v_gene: TRBV30; CDR3aa: CAWSVTSGANVLTF; CDR3nt: TGTGCCTGGAGTGTAACATCCGGGGCCAACGTCCTGACTTTC
abundance: NA; j_gene: TRBJ2-1; d_gene: NA; v_gene: TRBV27; CDR3aa: CASSVYNEQFF; CDR3nt: TGTGCCAGCAGTGTTTATAATGAGCAGTTCTTC
abundance: few; j_gene: TRBJ2-6; d_gene: NA; v_gene: TRBV4-2; CDR3aa: CASSQDTAIGSGANVLTF; CDR3nt: TGTGCCAGCAGCCAAGACACTGCGATTGGCTCTGGGGCCAACGTCCTGACTTTC
abundance: NA; j_gene: TRBJ2-5; d_gene: NA; v_gene: TRBV30; CDR3aa: CAWSVQAETQYF; CDR3nt: TGTGCCTGGAGTGTACAGGCAGAGACCCAGTACTTC
abundance: NA; j_gene: TRBJ2-7; d_gene: NA; v_gene: TRBV5-4; CDR3aa: CASSRGREPSYEQYF; CDR3nt: TGTGCCAGCAGCAGAGGCAGGGAACCCTCCTACGAGCAGTACTTC
abundance: NA; j_gene: TRBJ1-5; d_gene: NA; v_gene: TRBV5-1; CDR3aa: CASSPWTGDNQPQHF; CDR3nt: TGCGCCAGCAGCCCTTGGACTGGGGATAATCAGCCCCAGCATTTT
abundance: NA; j_gene: TRBJ2-3; d_gene: NA; v_gene: TRBV28; CDR3aa: CASSPPVIQISTQYF; CDR3nt: TGTGCCAGCAGTCCCCCAGTCATACAGATTAGTACGCAGTATTTT
abundance: NA; j_gene: TRBJ1-1; d_gene: NA; v_gene: TRBV2; CDR3aa: CASRPQENTEAFF; CDR3nt: TGTGCCAGCAGGCCCCAGGAGAACACTGAAGCTTTCTTT
abundance: NA; j_gene: TRBJ1-2; d_gene: TRBD1; v_gene: TRBV25-1; CDR3aa: CASSQGDGTNYGYTF; CDR3nt: TGTGCCAGCAGTCAGGGGGACGGGACAAACTATGGCTACACCTTC
abundance: once; j_gene: TRBJ2-3; d_gene: TRBD2; v_gene: TRBV4-1; CDR3aa: CASSQDLAGRTQYF; CDR3nt: TGCGCCAGCAGCCAAGATCTAGCGGGACGTACGCAGTATTTT
abundance: NA; j_gene: TRBJ1-4; d_gene: NA; v_gene: TRBV2; CDR3aa: CASRPRQAVEKLFF; CDR3nt: TGTGCCAGCAGGCCCCGACAGGCTGTCGAAAAACTGTTTTTT
abundance: NA; j_gene: TRBJ1-2; d_gene: NA; v_gene: TRBV15; CDR3aa: CATSREVRLYGYTF; CDR3nt: TGTGCCACCAGCAGAGAAGTCCGGTTATATGGCTACACCTTC
abundance: NA; j_gene: TRBJ2-2; d_gene: TRBD2; v_gene: TRBV13; CDR3aa: CASSFTGTSGTGELFF; CDR3nt: TGTGCCAGCAGCTTCACCGGGACTAGCGGAACCGGGGAGCTGTTTTTT
abundance: NA; j_gene: TRBJ1-4; d_gene: TRBD1; v_gene: TRBV6-6; CDR3aa: CASSYGTGGTNEKLFF; CDR3nt: TGTGCCAGCAGTTACGGGACAGGGGGCACTAACGAAAAACTGTTTTTT
abundance: once; j_gene: TRBJ2-1; d_gene: TRBD2; v_gene: TRBV19; CDR3aa: CASFSGGAYNEQFF; CDR3nt: TGTGCCAGTTTCTCGGGGGGGGCCTACAATGAGCAGTTCTTC
abundance: NA; j_gene: TRBJ1-2; d_gene: NA; v_gene: TRBV11-2; CDR3aa: CASSLISGGPSELYGYTF; CDR3nt: TGTGCCAGCAGCCTAATAAGCGGGGGCCCCAGTGAACTTTATGGCTACACCTTC
abundance: NA; j_gene: TRBJ2-3; d_gene: TRBD1; v_gene: TRBV5-1; CDR3aa: CASGQGGPDTQYF; CDR3nt: TGCGCCAGCGGACAGGGGGGCCCAGATACGCAGTATTTT
abundance: once; j_gene: TRBJ2-7; d_gene: TRBD2; v_gene: TRBV6-6; CDR3aa: CASSYLEGLAGGWDYF; CDR3nt: TGTGCCAGCAGTTACCTCGAGGGACTAGCGGGAGGATGGGATTACTTC
abundance: NA; j_gene: TRBJ1-3; d_gene: NA; v_gene: TRBV6-5; CDR3aa: CASSYRRGSGNTIYF; CDR3nt: TGTGCCAGCAGTTACCGCAGGGGCTCTGGAAACACCATATATTTT
abundance: NA; j_gene: TRBJ2-7; d_gene: NA; v_gene: TRBV9; CDR3aa: CASSAGTRTYGEQYF; CDR3nt: TGTGCCAGCAGCGCCGGGACTCGCACCTACGGGGAGCAGTACTTC
abundance: NA; j_gene: TRBJ1-1; d_gene: TRBD1; v_gene: TRBV28; CDR3aa: CASSFRQGAMRNTEAFF; CDR3nt: TGTGCCAGCAGTTTCAGGCAGGGGGCTATGAGGAACACTGAAGCTTTCTTT
abundance: NA; j_gene: TRBJ1-2; d_gene: NA; v_gene: TRBV4-1; CDR3aa: CASSQDQGSNYGYTF; CDR3nt: TGCGCCAGCAGCCAAGATCAGGGATCCAACTATGGCTACACCTTC
abundance: NA; j_gene: TRBJ2-5; d_gene: TRBD2; v_gene: TRBV4-2; CDR3aa: CASSQEGTSAETQYF; CDR3nt: TGTGCCAGCAGCCAAGAAGGGACTAGCGCGGAGACCCAGTACTTC
abundance: NA; j_gene: TRBJ1-4; d_gene: NA; v_gene: TRBV6-6; CDR3aa: CASSYEEKLFF; CDR3nt: TGTGCCAGCAGTTACGAGGAAAAACTGTTTTTT
abundance: NA; j_gene: TRBJ2-7; d_gene: NA; v_gene: TRBV21-1; CDR3aa: CASSKGDNF; CDR3nt: TGTGCCAGCAGCAAAGGGGACAACTTC
abundance: NA; j_gene: TRBJ2-3; d_gene: TRBD1; v_gene: TRBV9; CDR3aa: CASSPVWTGHTQYF; CDR3nt: TGTGCCAGCAGCCCTGTTTGGACAGGCCATACGCAGTATTTT
abundance: NA; j_gene: TRBJ1-5; d_gene: TRBD1; v_gene: TRBV18; CDR3aa: CASSSTGTGPSTQHF; CDR3nt: TGTGCCAGCTCATCGACCGGGACAGGTCCCTCTACCCAGCATTTT
abundance: NA; j_gene: TRBJ2-5; d_gene: NA; v_gene: TRBV7-2; CDR3aa: CASSLGRAQETQYF; CDR3nt: TGTGCCAGCAGCTTAGGCAGGGCGCAGGAGACCCAGTACTTC
abundance: NA; j_gene: TRBJ2-7; d_gene: NA; v_gene: TRBV27; CDR3aa: CATTSEGYEQYF; CDR3nt: TGTGCCACCACTAGTGAGGGTTACGAGCAGTACTTC
abundance: NA; j_gene: TRBJ1-5; d_gene: NA; v_gene: TRBV18; CDR3aa: CASSQQGDQPQHF; CDR3nt: TGTGCCAGCTCACAACAGGGAGATCAGCCCCAGCATTTT
abundance: NA; j_gene: TRBJ1-6; d_gene: TRBD1; v_gene: TRBV4-2; CDR3aa: CASSQERDRARRLHF; CDR3nt: TGTGCCAGCAGCCAAGAAAGGGACAGGGCCCGGCGGCTCCACTTT
abundance: once; j_gene: TRBJ2-5; d_gene: NA; v_gene: TRBV30; CDR3aa: CAWSVQADGETQYF; CDR3nt: TGTGCCTGGAGTGTACAAGCGGATGGGGAGACCCAGTACTTC
abundance: NA; j_gene: TRBJ1-6; d_gene: NA; v_gene: TRBV5-1; CDR3aa: CASSWGGKDSPLHF; CDR3nt: TGCGCCAGCAGCTGGGGGGGGAAGGATTCACCCCTCCACTTT
abundance: NA; j_gene: TRBJ2-7; d_gene: TRBD1; v_gene: TRBV9; CDR3aa: CASSVDLGGFNSEQYF; CDR3nt: TGTGCCAGCAGCGTTGATCTAGGGGGCTTTAACTCCGAGCAGTACTTC
abundance: NA; j_gene: TRBJ2-1; d_gene: NA; v_gene: TRBV29-1; CDR3aa: CSLERGLAYNEQFF; CDR3nt: TGCAGCCTCGAAAGGGGGTTGGCCTACAATGAGCAGTTCTTC
abundance: NA; j_gene: TRBJ2-5; d_gene: NA; v_gene: TRBV4-1; CDR3aa: CASSPAGFWKETQYF; CDR3nt: TGCGCCAGCAGCCCGGCCGGGTTCTGGAAAGAGACCCAGTACTTC
abundance: NA; j_gene: TRBJ2-5; d_gene: NA; v_gene: TRBV6-1; CDR3aa: CASSAVYQEETQYF; CDR3nt: TGTGCCAGCAGTGCGGTGTACCAGGAAGAGACCCAGTACTTC